This TCR beta chain was found in a study of identical twins. CDR1 is DFQATT, CDR2 SNEGSKA, per germline (reference sequence). The V and J ends lost 5 bases and 2 bases respectively, with 13 bases between them. This CDR3 comprises 13 residues. TCRdb re-called the 5' RACE reads through MiXCR, storing one row per CDR3 protein. The data hold 350,000 to 600,000 distinct CDR3 sequences, with 11% to 15% observed a single time. These same data were also listed under a study on yellow fever vaccine responses in identical twins.

The genes are TRBV20-1 and TRBJ2-7; possible D gene TRBD1, 6 bases. Sequencing was performed on CD4+ T cells sorted from blood. This TCR was sampled from a woman between 18 and 29 years old in good health. The CDR3: CSAPWTDPYEQYF. The CDR3 DNA reads as TGCAGTGCTCCCTGGACAGATCCCTACGAGCAGTACTTC.